This TCR beta chain was recorded in a study of blood T cell repertoires in COVID-19 (dated by TCRdb to 2018 to 2020). In terms of the full investigation: The collaborator samples originated in the United States, Italy and Spain and spanned the acute and convalescent phases of COVID-19. Subjects who had been exposed to COVID-19, were actively infected with it, or had recovered from it provided the deeply sampled blood TCRbeta repertoires that made up the dataset. HLA class I and class II types, where available, came from metadata supplied by the sample provider rather than from assay-based typing. The samples were drawn from the first 160 participants of the ongoing ImmuneRACE study and from 950 to 1,500 subjects provided by 6 global collaborators. A freely available public database, intended as a resource for researchers studying the immune response to SARS-CoV-2, is where the repertoires were released. The material from the prospective study consisted of cDNA or gDNA derived from T cells, B-cell-depleted T cells, or PBMCs. Sample metadata almost always included a de-identified subject ID, COVID-19 status, age in years and sex. Overall study results and their limits: Clinical and demographic metadata were provided uncurated, with the amount varying by source and participant.

The CDR3 goes from the cysteine to the phenylalanine over 13 residues. The DNA shown is the 39-base CDR3, in frame from base 1. The V end loses 6 bases and the J end loses 3 bases, and a stretch of 11 bases separates them. Turning to this clone: Its antigen specificity is not known. No base-level quality is on record; no much larger clone is a single base apart.

The immunoSEQ Assay, a bias-controlled multiplex PCR, was used to amplify TCRbeta CDR3 regions from genomic DNA. Regarding the original processing steps: The number of nucleated cells in each sample was estimated by amplification of reference gene primers within the assay. Sequence reads were collapsed and filtered to measure the absolute abundance of every unique TCRbeta CDR3 rearrangement. Productive Simpson clonality was computed per sample as the square root of Simpson's diversity index over productive rearrangements. TCRdb mirrors the immuneACCESS table, restricted to in-frame sequences. Some clones are absent from its copies; in checked studies, under half trace to an unresolved V gene, and the reason for the others is unknown. The V and J calls and clone size are taken from that table; D and trimming were inferred from the DNA. The sample table records about 240,000 clones; approximately 80% of these occur just once. Jointly, the top ten make up approximately 7.5% of the sample.

One collaborating source in Seattle enrolled patients during active infection and followed them longitudinally through the course of disease. Each collaborating institution followed its own protocols to collect whole blood in K2EDTA tubes. Collaborator samples were shipped for TCRbeta analysis as frozen whole blood, isolated PBMCs, or DNA extracted from either sample type. The sequence derives from a woman over 75 with COVID-19, enrolled during active disease. The sequencing input was peripheral blood. The chain uses TRBV12-3 or TRBV12-4 and TRBJ1-1, and TRBD1 may be the D gene, going by 6 matching bases. Here is the DNA: TGTGCCAGCAGCCCACAGGGCTACACTGAAGCTTTCTTT. This yields the protein CASSPQGYTEAFF.